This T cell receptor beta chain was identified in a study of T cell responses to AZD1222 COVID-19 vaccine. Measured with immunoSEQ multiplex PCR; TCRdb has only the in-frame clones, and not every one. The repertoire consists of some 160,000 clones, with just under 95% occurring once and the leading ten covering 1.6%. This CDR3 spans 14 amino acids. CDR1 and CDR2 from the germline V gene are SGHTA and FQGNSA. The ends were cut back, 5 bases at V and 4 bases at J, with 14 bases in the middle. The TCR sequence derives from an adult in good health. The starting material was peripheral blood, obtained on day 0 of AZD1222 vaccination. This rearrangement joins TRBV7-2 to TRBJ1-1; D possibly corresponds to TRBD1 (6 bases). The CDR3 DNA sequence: TGTGCCAGCAGCCACCTAGGGGGGGTCACTGAAGCTTTCTTT. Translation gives CASSHLGGVTEAFF. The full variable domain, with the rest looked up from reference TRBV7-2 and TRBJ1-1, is GAGVSQSPSNKVTEKGKDVELRCDPISGHTALYWYRQSLGQGLEFLIYFQGNSAPDKSGLPSDRFSAERTGGSVSTLTIQRTQQEDSAVYLCASSHLGGVTEAFFGQGTRLTVV.